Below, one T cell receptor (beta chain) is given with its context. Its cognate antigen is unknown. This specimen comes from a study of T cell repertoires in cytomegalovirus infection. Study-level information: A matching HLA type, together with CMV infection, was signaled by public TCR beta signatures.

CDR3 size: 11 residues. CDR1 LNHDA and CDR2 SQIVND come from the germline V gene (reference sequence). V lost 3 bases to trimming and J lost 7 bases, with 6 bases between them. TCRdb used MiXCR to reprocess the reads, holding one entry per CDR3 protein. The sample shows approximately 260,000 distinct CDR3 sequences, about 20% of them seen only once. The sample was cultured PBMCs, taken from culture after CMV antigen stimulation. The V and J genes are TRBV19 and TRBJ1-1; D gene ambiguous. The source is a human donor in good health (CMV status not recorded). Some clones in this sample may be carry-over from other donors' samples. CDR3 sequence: CASSISYEAFF. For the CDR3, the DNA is TGTGCCAGTAGTATTTCTTATGAAGCTTTCTTT. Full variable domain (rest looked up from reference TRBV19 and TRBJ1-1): DGGITQSPKYLFRKEGQNVTLSCEQNLNHDAMYWYRQDPGQGLRLIYYSQIVNDFQKGDIAEGYSVSREKKESFPLTVTSAQKNPTAFYLCASSISYEAFFGQGTRLTVV.